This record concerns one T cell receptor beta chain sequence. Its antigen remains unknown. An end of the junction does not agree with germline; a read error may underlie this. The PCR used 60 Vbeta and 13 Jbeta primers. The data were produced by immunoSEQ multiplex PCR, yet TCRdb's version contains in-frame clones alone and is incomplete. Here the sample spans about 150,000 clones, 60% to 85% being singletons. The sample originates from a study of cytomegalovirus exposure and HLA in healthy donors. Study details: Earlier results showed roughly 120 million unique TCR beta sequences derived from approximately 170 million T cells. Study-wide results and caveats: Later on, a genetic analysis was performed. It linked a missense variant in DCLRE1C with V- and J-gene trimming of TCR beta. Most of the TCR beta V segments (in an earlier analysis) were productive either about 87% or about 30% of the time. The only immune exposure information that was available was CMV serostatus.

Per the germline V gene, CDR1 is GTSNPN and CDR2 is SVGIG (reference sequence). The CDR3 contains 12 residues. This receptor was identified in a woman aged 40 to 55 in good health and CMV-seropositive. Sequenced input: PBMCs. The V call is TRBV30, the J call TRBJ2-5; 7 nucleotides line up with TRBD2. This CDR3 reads CAWSGPSGLGNF. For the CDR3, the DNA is TGTGCCTGGAGTGGCCCTTCAGGACTAGGAAACTTC.